Sequencing of this TCR beta chain was carried out in a study of blood T cell repertoires in COVID-19. The overall study: Samples of COVID-19 (acute and convalescent) were obtained from the United States, Italy and Spain.

CDR3 length: 15 residues. The V gene's germline CDR1 is GTSNPN and CDR2 SVGIG (reference sequence). Trimming took 1 base from V and 0 from J, leaving 9 bases between them. Assay: immunoSEQ multiplex PCR; the TCRdb copy retains only in-frame clones and omits some. The sample shows fewer than 400,000 clones, about 85% of them seen only once. The chain links TRBV30 to TRBJ1-4; D gene ambiguous. This clonotype was sampled from a woman in her late teens or twenties with acute or convalescent COVID-19. The source material was peripheral blood. As DNA, the CDR3 is TGTGCCTGGAGTGGTACGGGGACAACTAATGAAAAACTGTTTTTT. This encodes CAWSGTGTTNEKLFF.